The 7 T cell receptor beta chains given below trace back to one sample, sequenced in a study of technical replicates of blood from a handful of donors (TCRdb year 2017). The method was the immunoSEQ multiplex PCR assay. Imported from immuneACCESS, the table was reduced by TCRdb to in-frame sequences with V and J called. These copies leave out some clones; in studies compared against another copy, an unresolved V gene accounts for under half, and the cause of the remainder is not known. The sample yields approximately 77,000 clones; under 95% were counted once. Approximately 0.4% of the sample comes from the top ten. Material for sequencing was T cells isolated from PBMCs. Every receptor here comes from a human donor in good health.

V usage is TRBV19 and J usage is TRBJ1-1, with 10 positions matching TRBD1. V lost 4 bases to trimming and J lost 2 bases; unmatched junction nucleotides: 7. In germline, CDR1 is LNHDA, CDR2 SQIVND (reference sequence). This CDR3 spans 16 amino acids. This CDR3 reads CASSTRDRGFNTEAFF. The CDR3 DNA follows: TGTGCCAGTAGTACCCGGGACAGGGGCTTCAACACTGAAGCTTTCTTT. Supplemented by reference TRBV19 and TRBJ1-1, the full variable domain reads DGGITQSPKYLFRKEGQNVTLSCEQNLNHDAMYWYRQDPGQGLRLIYYSQIVNDFQKGDIAEGYSVSREKKESFPLTVTSAQKNPTAFYLCASSTRDRGFNTEAFFGQGTRLTVV.

This sequence joins TRBV27 and TRBJ1-1, with D perhaps TRBD1 (6 bases). The CDR3 is 13 residues long. The V end lost 4 bases, the J end lost 5 bases, and 11 bases lay between the germline ends. CDR1 and CDR2 from the germline V gene are MNHEY and SMNVEV (reference sequence). CDR3 bases: TGTGCCAGCAGTTCAGGGGTTGGGACTGAAGCTTTCTTT. It translates to CASSSGVGTEAFF.

This chain joins TRBV30 and TRBJ2-7; the D gene is possibly TRBD2 (5 bases). CDR1 GTSNPN and CDR2 SVGIG come from the germline V gene (reference sequence). The CDR3 sequence is 15 residues long. V dropped 4 bases and J dropped 0 bases, with 16 bases sitting between them. The CDR3, as DNA: TGTGCCTGGAACCTGGGCGGGTTGAGCTCCTACGAGCAGTACTTC. This gives the protein CAWNLGGLSSYEQYF.

V usage is TRBV12-5 and J usage is TRBJ2-7, with 14 bases identical to TRBD2. Per the germline V gene, CDR1 is LGHNT and CDR2 is FRNRAP. The CDR3 is 15 residues long. Trimming at V came to 6 bases and at J to 7 bases, leaving 8 bases not matched to a gene. Here the CDR3 DNA reads TGTGCTAGTGGCAAGACTAGCGGGAGGGCCTGGGAGCAGTACTTC. Its translation is CASGKTSGRAWEQYF.

The chain has TRBV27 and TRBJ1-1, with 7 bases matching TRBD1. Trimming cost V 0 bases and J 0 bases; bases outside gene matches: 10. Germline-derived CDR1 and CDR2 are MNHEY and SMNVEV (reference sequence). The CDR3 covers 18 residues. The CDR3 DNA sequence: TGTGCCAGCAGTTTATCCATCCCAGGGGGTTATGTGAACACTGAAGCTTTCTTT. This encodes CASSLSIPGGYVNTEAFF.

The chain employs TRBV30 and TRBJ2-2; 14 nucleotides line up with TRBD2. After removal of 3 bases from V and 4 bases from J, the junction contained 7 bases not matched to a gene. This CDR3 comprises 17 residues. The V gene's germline CDR1 is GTSNPN and CDR2 SVGIG (reference sequence). The CDR3 protein is CAWRSGTSGRGTGELFF. The CDR3 DNA reads TGTGCCTGGAGGTCTGGGACTAGCGGGAGAGGCACCGGGGAGCTGTTTTTT. Full variable domain (outside the CDR3, taken from reference TRBV30 and TRBJ2-2): SQTIHQWPATLVQPVGSPLSLECTVEGTSNPNLYWYRQAAGRGLQLLFYSVGIGQISSEVPQNLSASRPQDRQFILSSKKLLLSDSGFYLCAWRSGTSGRGTGELFFGEGSRLTVL.

The chain carries TRBV20-1 and TRBJ2-1; D unresolved. The CDR3 has 11 amino acids. In germline, CDR1 is DFQATT, CDR2 SNEGSKA (reference sequence). Trimming took off 5 bases at V and 11 bases at J, with 13 bases between the two ends. CDR3 in DNA: TGCAGTGCTCTTATTGAGAGGCAGCAGTTCTTC. Protein: CSALIERQQFF.